Detailed here is one T cell receptor (beta chain). What it binds is unknown. The CDR3 has 16 residues. The V end lost 5 bases, the J end lost 4 bases, and 18 bases lay between the germline ends. Germline V CDR1 and CDR2: MDHEN, SYDVKM. The data were taken from a study of cytomegalovirus exposure and HLA in healthy donors. Study-level information: The same platform was used for the 130 or so validation repertoires as for the approximately 630 first-cohort repertoires, as reported in a later analysis.

Repertoires were generated with immunoSEQ multiplex PCR, while TCRdb's copy carries only in-frame clones and drops some. The sample carries approximately 97,000 clones, around 93% recorded once. General study results and limits: A few chains tied to CMV proved CMV antigen-specific in vitro. The classifier was said to identify cytomegalovirus status with high specificity and sensitivity. Researchers counted around 180 TCR beta chains as cytomegalovirus-associated.

The receptor was isolated from a woman younger than 45 in good health and CMV-seropositive. Sequences were obtained from PBMCs. J is TRBJ2-1 and V is TRBV28; tentative D call: TRBD2 (5 bases). This CDR3 is CASSIIGIPTYNEQFF. The DNA of the CDR3 is TGTGCCAGCAGTATTATCGGGATTCCGACGTACAATGAGCAGTTCTTC.